Described below is a single TCR beta chain sequence and its context. Its antigen is not yet known. Per-base qualities were not stored, and no clone one base away is much larger. The data belong to a study of graft-versus-host responses after intestinal transplantation (dated by TCRdb to the early 2020s). Some background on the complete study: Multivisceral, liver-intestinal, or isolated intestinal transplants were received by the recipients. Every recipient was given anti-thymocyte globulin induction, followed by about three years of maintenance tacrolimus and steroids. After intestinal transplantation, graft-versus-host and host-versus-graft alloreactive T cell clones were followed in the graft, circulation and bone marrow using bulk TCR-beta CDR3 sequencing. To identify alloreactive clones, pre-transplant mixed lymphocyte reaction products were sequenced and compared with unstimulated pre-transplant donor and recipient T cells. Of the roughly 25 intestinal transplant recipients enrolled in the cohort, one of whom was a retransplant, a few patients without pretransplant specimens were excluded. Donor T cell macrochimerism was defined as a peak of at least 4% donor T cells among recipient peripheral blood mononuclear cells. Rather than going through the commercial service, samples from three later patients were sequenced in-house on an Illumina MiSeq and processed with MiXCR.

Sequences LNHDA (CDR1) and SQIVND (CDR2) are obtained from the germline V gene (reference sequence). Reading from cysteine to phenylalanine, the CDR3 counts 12 amino acids. The only DNA kept is the CDR3, 36 bases in frame from the first base. Deletion took 0 bases off V and 7 bases off J, with a span of 4 bases between the germline ends. The library was built by means of the immunoSEQ multiplex PCR assay. In most patients, genomic DNA was isolated using the Qiagen DNeasy Blood and Tissue Kit and sent frozen to Adaptive Biotechnologies for TCR sequencing. For most patients, genomic DNA was subjected to high-throughput TCR-beta CDR3 sequencing by Adaptive Biotechnologies. The source study handled its data this way. Adaptive's ImmunoSEQ software was the source of the TCR sequencing data for 18 patients, while a few other patients were processed with MiXCR and VDJtools. To correct CD4 versus CD8 sorting errors, sequences present in both subsets at a frequency ratio below 5:1 were removed. CDR3 nucleotide sequences shared by donor and recipient were removed because the origin of these sequences could not be assigned. To be classed as alloreactive, a clone needed at least 2-fold expansion over unstimulated cells and a minimum CFSE-low frequency of 0.002% (template counts) or 0.001% (read counts). Mappable clones were those detected in sequenced pre-transplant spleen, lymph node, or MLR CFSE-low populations of the donor or recipient. Cumulative frequency of alloreactive clones was calculated as a percentage of all sequences weighted by copy number. TCRdb retrieved this table from immuneACCESS and kept in-frame rearrangements only. Not all clones are present; in checked studies, unresolved V genes account for under half, and no reason is known for the remainder. V and J calls plus clone size are reproduced from that table; the DNA served to infer D and trimming. This sample comprises tens of thousands of clones, around 92% of them detected only once. The ten largest clones take up more than 0.095% of the sample.

The time point tag for this specimen amounts to: cells obtained before transplantation from donor or recipient. CD3+CD4+ and CD3+CD8+ populations were FACS-sorted from unstimulated pre-transplant donor and recipient cells taken from spleen or lymph nodes. Results the study describes overall, beyond this receptor: The relatively low number and heterogeneity of intestinal transplant patients limited the conclusions. GvH clones were found in recipient bone marrow, and some of the GvH clones appeared earlier in ileal mucosa or blood, which is consistent with an intestinal mucosal origin. High GvH to HvG T cell clonal ratios were observed in the allografts of patients with donor T cell macrochimerism. Early after transplant, peak levels of circulating GvH clones were associated with declines in HvG clones.

The V gene is TRBV19 and the J gene is TRBJ1-5, with the D gene too uncertain to name. This receptor was taken from a human donor who received an intestinal transplant. The sample consisted of unstimulated CD4+ T cells sorted from spleen or lymph node cells, taken before intestinal transplant. The nucleotide sequence reads TGTGCCAGTAGTATAGACAGGCAGCCCCAGCATTTT. It specifies CASSIDRQPQHF. Reference TRBV19 and TRBJ1-5 genes cover what lies past the CDR3, so the full variable domain is DGGITQSPKYLFRKEGQNVTLSCEQNLNHDAMYWYRQDPGQGLRLIYYSQIVNDFQKGDIAEGYSVSREKKESFPLTVTSAQKNPTAFYLCASSIDRQPQHFGDGTRLSIL.